Following are 8 T cell receptor beta chains from one sample sequenced in a study of cytomegalovirus exposure and HLA in healthy donors. The PCR was carried out with 60 Vbeta primers and 13 Jbeta primers. The repertoire was sequenced with immunoSEQ multiplex PCR; TCRdb's copy has only in-frame clones and lacks some. The table lists 150,000 to 200,000 clones, approximately 72% of them singletons. The sequencing sample was made of PBMCs. The receptors were sampled from a man in his forties in good health and CMV-seropositive.

The chain carries TRBV9 and TRBJ1-6; a weak D match, TRBD1 (5 bases). Germline V gives CDR1 SGDLS, CDR2 YYNGEE. The CDR3 extends over 14 amino acids. Trimming removed 2 bases at V and 10 bases at J, with 13 bases between. In nucleotides, the CDR3 is TGTGCCAGCAGCGTCCGGGGAGGGGCGTCACCCCTCCACTTT. Its protein product is CASSVRGGASPLHF. Together with reference TRBV9 and TRBJ1-6, the CDR3 gives the full variable domain: DSGVTQTPKHLITATGQRVTLRCSPRSGDLSVYWYQQSLDQGLQFLIQYYNGEERAKGNILERFSAQQFPDLHSELNLSSLELGDSALYFCASSVRGGASPLHFGNGTRLTVT.

This chain links TRBV7-9 with TRBJ1-2, with TRBD1 matching 9 bases. J was trimmed by 3 bases and V by 5 bases; bases with no gene match: 10. Germline values: CDR1 SEHNR, CDR2 FQNEAQ (reference sequence). The CDR3 is 16 amino acids. The CDR3 protein is CASSTKQGALDYGYTF. The CDR3 bases are TGTGCCAGCAGCACCAAACAGGGGGCTTTGGACTATGGCTACACCTTC.

The chain combines TRBV9 with TRBJ2-7; D might be TRBD2 (6 bases). This CDR3 has 14 amino acids. Germline CDR1 and CDR2: SGDLS and YYNGEE. Between the trimmed V and J ends, which lost 6 bases and 2 bases, there was a span of 15 bases. The CDR3 sequence is CASNDGSITYEQYF. The CDR3 coding sequence is TGTGCCAGCAACGACGGGAGCATTACCTACGAGCAGTACTTC. Full variable domain (missing parts from reference TRBV9 and TRBJ2-7): DSGVTQTPKHLITATGQRVTLRCSPRSGDLSVYWYQQSLDQGLQFLIQYYNGEERAKGNILERFSAQQFPDLHSELNLSSLELGDSALYFCASNDGSITYEQYFGPGTRLTVT.

The J gene is TRBJ1-1, the V gene TRBV4-3, with D uncertain. This CDR3 is 14 amino acids long. Per the germline V gene, CDR1 is LGHNA and CDR2 is YSLEER. Deletions cut 1 base from V and 6 bases from J, with 12 bases between. The CDR3 region is CASSQVLWSAEAFF. The CDR3 nucleotides are TGCGCCAGCAGCCAAGTTCTTTGGTCGGCTGAAGCTTTCTTT.

This chain uses TRBV2 with TRBJ1-2; a weak D match, TRBD1 (5 bases). The CDR3 sequence is 13 residues long. Germline lookup yields CDR1 SNHLY and CDR2 FYNNEI. Trimming removed 8 bases at V and 2 bases at J, with 12 bases between. This chain's CDR3 is CASAGAGNYGYTF. In DNA form, the CDR3 reads TGTGCCAGCGCCGGGGCGGGAAACTATGGCTACACCTTC.

V and J are TRBV11-2 and TRBJ1-2; D perhaps matches TRBD1 (6 bases). This CDR3 has 13 residues. V lost 5 bases and J 6 bases, leaving 13 bases between the germline ends. Germline CDR1 SGHAT, CDR2 FQNNGV. For the CDR3, the DNA is TGTGCCAGCAGCCAGGGGTATCTAAATGGCTACACCTTC. Encoded protein: CASSQGYLNGYTF.

With respect to this clone: The same CDR3 arises from other DNA sequences in this sample as well. The chain combines TRBV10-3 with TRBJ1-1; TRBD1 agrees at 7 bases. With 6 bases clipped from V and 1 base from J, the junction kept 5 bases outside the gene matches. CDR3 length: 14 residues. The germline V gene has CDR1 ENHRY and CDR2 SYGVKD. Written as DNA, the CDR3 is TGTGCCATCAGCCTAGGGACAGCGAACACTGAAGCTTTCTTT. Its translation is CAISLGTANTEAFF.

The CDR3 nucleotides read TGTGCCAGTAGTCCCGCTGGGCAGGGAGGGTTCTACACCGGGGAGCTGTTTTTT. Residues: CASSPAGQGGFYTGELFF. The chain joins TRBV19 to TRBJ2-2, with 7 nucleotides matching TRBD2. Germline-derived CDR1 and CDR2 are LNHDA and SQIVND (reference sequence). The CDR3 runs to 18 residues. Germline trimming cut 5 bases from V and 3 bases from J; bases unmatched to any gene: 15.